Listed below are T cell receptor beta chains from one sample, sequenced in a study of identical twins. Via MiXCR, TCRdb re-called the 5' RACE reads, giving one row per CDR3 protein. The table shows some 600,000 distinct CDR3 sequences, with just over 7% occurring only once. This same sample was also taken into another study, of yellow fever vaccine responses in identical twins.

Source material: PBMCs. These receptors were taken from a woman between 18 and 30 years old in good health. Both conserved end residues are part of each CDR3. The D gene is left open where the match is weak. Some rows mark clone size as missing; the rest say once, few, many or name a class of expanded clone.

v_call,j_call,d_call,clone_size,cdr3_nt,cdr3_aa
TRBV12-3/TRBV12-4,TRBJ2-5,NA,NA,TGTGCCAGCAGTATTCTAGCGCCGTTGGTCCAAGAGACCCAGTACTTC,CASSILAPLVQETQYF
TRBV2,TRBJ1-2,TRBD1,many,TGTGCCAGCAGCTTTACCGGGACAGGGGACCCTTCTAACTATGGCTACACCTTC,CASSFTGTGDPSNYGYTF
TRBV7-6,TRBJ2-2,TRBD2,few,TGTGCCAGCAGCTCCCAGTCGGGAGGCACCGGGGAGCTGTTTTTT,CASSSQSGGTGELFF
TRBV3-1,TRBJ1-2,NA,many,TGTGCCAGCAGCCAAGATGGAGGTTTGGGTGGCTACACCTTC,CASSQDGGLGGYTF
TRBV2,TRBJ2-7,TRBD1,NA,TGTGCCAGCCAAAACCCGGGACAGGGGTCTTACGAGCAGTACTTC,CASQNPGQGSYEQYF
TRBV4-1,TRBJ1-2,NA,many,TGCGCCAGCAGCCAAGCTCGGACAGATGCATATGGCTACACCTTC,CASSQARTDAYGYTF
TRBV29-1,TRBJ2-5,NA,many,TGCAGCGTTGAAGACTCGGGGGAGACCCAGTACTTC,CSVEDSGETQYF
TRBV4-1,TRBJ1-1,NA,few,TGCGCCAGCAGCCAAGATACACGGTATCGTGTCACTGAAGCTTTCTTT,CASSQDTRYRVTEAFF
TRBV5-6,TRBJ2-7,TRBD1,many,TGTGCCAGCAGCAAATACTCACAGGGGGCAGGGGAGCAGTACTTC,CASSKYSQGAGEQYF
TRBV5-5,TRBJ1-6,NA,NA,TGTGCCAGCAGCCACGCACGGGCGGCCCCGGGGAGTTCACCCCTCCACTTT,CASSHARAAPGSSPLHF
TRBV4-1,TRBJ2-3,TRBD1,many,TGCGCCAGCAGCCAAGTCGGTCTACAGGGGACGGGCACAGATACGCAGTATTTT,CASSQVGLQGTGTDTQYF
TRBV29-1,TRBJ2-1,TRBD2,many,TGCAGCGTTAGACCGGGACTAGCGGCATCAAATGAGCAGTTCTTC,CSVRPGLAASNEQFF
TRBV5-1,TRBJ2-2,NA,few,TGCGCCAGCAGCTTGGCCCGGGACGGTACCGGGGAGCTGTTTTTT,CASSLARDGTGELFF
TRBV5-1,TRBJ2-1,NA,many,TGCGCCAGCAGCTTGGAGACTATCTCTACAATGACGCAGTTCTTC,CASSLETISTMTQFF
TRBV5-1,TRBJ2-4,NA,many,TGCGCCAGCAGCCAAGGACGGGTAGCCAAAAACATTCAGTACTTC,CASSQGRVAKNIQYF
TRBV12-3/TRBV12-4,TRBJ2-4,NA,many,TGTGCCAGCAGTGGAGGTCTTTTGGAAGCCAAAAACATTCAGTACTTC,CASSGGLLEAKNIQYF
TRBV2,TRBJ1-2,NA,many,TGTGCCAGCAAGTTTAGCCACGATGGCTACACCTTC,CASKFSHDGYTF
TRBV11-2,TRBJ2-1,NA,NA,TGTGCCAGCAGCTCACCAGGGGGGACCTCCTACAATGAGCAGTTCTTC,CASSSPGGTSYNEQFF
TRBV24-1,TRBJ2-2,NA,NA,TGTGCCACCAGTGATCCCACGGACGGAGAAGGGGAGCTGTTTTTT,CATSDPTDGEGELFF
TRBV11-2,TRBJ2-7,TRBD2,few,TGTGCCAGCAGCTTATCGGGGCTAGCGGTAAGCTCCTACGAGCAGTACTTC,CASSLSGLAVSSYEQYF
TRBV5-8,TRBJ2-2,TRBD2,many,TGTGCCAGCAGCTCCGGACTAGCGGGAGTGGTCGGCGGGGAGCTGTTTTTT,CASSSGLAGVVGGELFF
TRBV29-1,TRBJ2-1,NA,many,TGCATTACAAAGTCGGGCTACAATGAGCAGTTCTTC,CITKSGYNEQFF
TRBV6-2/TRBV6-3,TRBJ1-2,TRBD1,few,TGTGCCAGCAGACAGACCGGGACAGGGGGCGCCTATGGCTACACCTTC,CASRQTGTGGAYGYTF
TRBV3-1,TRBJ2-7,NA,NA,TGTGCCAGCACACAGTTTTCCTACGAGCAGTACTTC,CASTQFSYEQYF
TRBV10-2,TRBJ2-1,TRBD2,few,TGCGCCAGCAGCACGCTACTAGCGGGAGGCGGTTGGGAGCAGTTCTTC,CASSTLLAGGGWEQFF
TRBV3-1,TRBJ2-5,TRBD1,few,TGTGCCAGCAGCCAAGATCGGGCAGGGGGGACCCAGTACTTC,CASSQDRAGGTQYF
TRBV28,TRBJ2-5,TRBD1,few,TGTGCCAGCAGTTTGTCCGACAGGGGGCATTTGGAGACCCAGTACTTC,CASSLSDRGHLETQYF
TRBV6-5,TRBJ1-2,TRBD1,many,TGTGCCAGCAGTTACTCTTCGACAGGGGACTATGGCTACACCTTC,CASSYSSTGDYGYTF
TRBV7-9,TRBJ2-5,TRBD1,few,TGTGCCAGCAGTCGGGGACAGGGAGCGGGAGAGACCCAGTACTTC,CASSRGQGAGETQYF